These 17 T cell receptor beta chains share one sample of origin, sequenced in a study of T cell responses to AZD1222 COVID-19 vaccine. TCRdb keeps only in-frame clones here, not all; method: immunoSEQ multiplex PCR. The data contain about 100,000 clones, about 89% of them singletons. The specimen was peripheral blood, collected 28 days after the second AZD1222 dose. The receptors stem from an adult who received the AZD1222 COVID-19 vaccine.

The chain combines TRBV7-9 with TRBJ2-1, with TRBD2 matching over 9 bases. V dropped 1 base and J dropped 5; count of bases not matched to a gene: 9. Germline values: CDR1 SEHNR, CDR2 FQNEAQ (reference sequence). The CDR3 is 17 amino acids. CDR3 in DNA: TGTGCCAGCAGCTTAGTCCCTACTAGCGGGTCCCACAATGAGCAGTTCTTC. As protein: CASSLVPTSGSHNEQFF.

The chain is built from TRBV7-8 and TRBJ2-3; 7 nucleotides match TRBD2. The CDR3 totals 16 residues. Per the germline V gene, CDR1 is SGHVS and CDR2 is FQNEAQ. V lost 2 bases and J lost 3; bases outside the gene matches: 8. The CDR3 spells CASSLMGGRGTDTQYF. The CDR3 DNA reads TGTGCCAGCAGCTTAATGGGCGGGAGAGGGACAGATACGCAGTATTTT. Using reference TRBV7-8 and TRBJ2-3 for the parts outside the CDR3, the full variable domain is GAGVSQSPRYKVAKRGQDVALRCDPISGHVSLFWYQQALGQGPEFLTYFQNEAQLDKSGLPSDRFFAERPEGSVSTLKIQRTQQEDSAVYLCASSLMGGRGTDTQYFGPGTRLTVL.

The chain joins TRBV27 to TRBJ2-7; 11 nucleotides match TRBD2. The germline CDR1 and CDR2 sequences are MNHEY and SMNVEV (reference sequence). This CDR3 is 13 amino acids long. CDR3 in amino acids: CATSGTSGYEQYF. The DNA of the CDR3 is TGTGCGACTAGTGGGACTAGCGGATACGAGCAGTACTTC.

The chain joins TRBV5-1 to TRBJ1-1, with D possibly matching TRBD1 (6 bases). V lost 4 bases and J lost 2, with 15 bases in between. CDR1 is SGHRS and CDR2 is YFSETQ in the germline V gene. This CDR3 spans 15 amino acids. The DNA of the CDR3 is TGCGCCAGCAGCCCGGGCGGGACATCTAACACTGAAGCTTTCTTT. The encoded protein is CASSPGGTSNTEAFF.

The rearrangement links TRBV3-1 (or the pseudogene TRBV3-2) to TRBJ1-1; D remains ambiguous. The germline V gene has CDR1 LGHDT and CDR2 YNNKEL (reference sequence). The V end lost 4 bases, the J end lost 8 bases, and 14 bases lay between the germline ends. The CDR3 runs 13 residues. CDR3 sequence (DNA): TGTGCCAGCAGCCCAAGGCTACAGCCCGAAGCTTTCTTT. Residues: CASSPRLQPEAFF.

This chain connects TRBV11-3 to TRBJ2-1; the D gene could be TRBD1 or TRBD2 (7 bases each). This CDR3 has 16 residues. V lost 3 bases, J lost 8 bases, and 20 bases lay in between. Per germline, CDR1 SGHNT and CDR2 YENEEA. The CDR3 DNA is TGTGCCAGCAGCTTCGGACAGGACGACGCGGGGGATGAGCAGTTCTTC. Translating gives CASSFGQDDAGDEQFF.

The rearrangement uses TRBV28 and TRBJ2-7; 9 nucleotides match TRBD1. The V gene's germline CDR1 is MDHEN and CDR2 SYDVKM. The CDR3 is 14 residues long. Trimming took 2 bases from V and 5 from J; bases not matched to a gene: 4. The CDR3 loop is CASSLGQGFNEQYF. The CDR3 DNA sequence: TGTGCCAGCAGTTTAGGACAGGGGTTCAACGAGCAGTACTTC.

The J gene is TRBJ2-5, the V gene TRBV5-1; TRBD2 aligns across 7 bases. CDR1 and CDR2 from the germline V gene are SGHRS and YFSETQ. The CDR3 extends over 13 amino acids. V was clipped by 4 bases and J by 0 bases; unmatched bases: 0. The DNA for the CDR3 is TGCGCCAGCAGCCGGGGGGACCAAGAGACCCAGTACTTC. This translates into CASSRGDQETQYF.

The CDR3 nucleotides are TGTGCCAGCAGCACGGGTCCAGATAGCTACACCTTC. It is translated as CASSTGPDSYTF. The chain has TRBV6-2 or TRBV6-3 and TRBJ1-2, with D hard to call. Germline CDR1 and CDR2: MNHEY and SVGEGT. The germline V and J ends were trimmed by 6 bases and 9 bases, with 14 bases remaining between them. This CDR3 has 12 residues.

V is TRBV11-2 and J is TRBJ2-7, with a possible D match to TRBD2 (5 bases). This CDR3 region has 15 residues. In germline, CDR1 is SGHAT, CDR2 FQNNGV. V gave up 3 bases and J gave up 4 bases, with 16 bases separating them. The CDR3 sequence: CASSFGIGVRYEQYF. The CDR3 DNA follows: TGTGCCAGCAGCTTTGGGATCGGGGTTCGATACGAGCAGTACTTC. The whole variable domain, filled in from reference TRBV11-2 and TRBJ2-7, reads EAGVAQSPRYKIIEKRQSVAFWCNPISGHATLYWYQQILGQGPKLLIQFQNNGVVDDSQLPKDRFSAERLKGVDSTLKIQPAKLEDSAVYLCASSFGIGVRYEQYFGPGTRLTVT.

The chain is built from TRBV7-8 and TRBJ1-1; 7 bases are a match to TRBD1. Per germline, CDR1 SGHVS and CDR2 FQNEAQ. The CDR3 runs to 15 residues. J gave up 0 bases and V 6 bases, and 7 bases lay outside the gene matches. CDR3 DNA: TGTGCCAGCAGTCTCCGGGACAGACTGAACACTGAAGCTTTCTTT. Protein sequence: CASSLRDRLNTEAFF.

The chain recombines TRBV19 with TRBJ1-6; 8 bases are shared with TRBD1. In germline, CDR1 is LNHDA, CDR2 SQIVND (reference sequence). The CDR3 has 13 residues. The junction had 9 bases not matched to a gene; V was cut back by 10 bases and J by 10 bases. CDR3 bases: TGTGCCACAGGGGGCAGGGTGGACTCACCCCTCCACTTT. This encodes CATGGRVDSPLHF. The variable domain in full, completed from reference TRBV19 and TRBJ1-6, reads DGGITQSPKYLFRKEGQNVTLSCEQNLNHDAMYWYRQDPGQGLRLIYYSQIVNDFQKGDIAEGYSVSREKKESFPLTVTSAQKNPTAFYLCATGGRVDSPLHFGNGTRLTVT.

The CDR3 protein is CASSPNRENYGYTF. CDR3 coding DNA: TGTGCCAGCAGCCCAAACAGGGAAAACTATGGCTACACCTTC. This chain links TRBV11-2 with TRBJ1-2, with D maybe TRBD1 (6 bases). This CDR3 region has 14 residues. Germline assignment: CDR1 SGHAT and CDR2 FQNNGV. The V and J ends lost 5 bases and 2 bases respectively, with 12 bases between them.

This chain's CDR3 is CASRRWAPDTEAFF. The CDR3, as DNA: TGTGCCAGCAGACGCTGGGCTCCGGACACTGAAGCTTTCTTT. The chain links TRBV3-1 (or the pseudogene TRBV3-2) to TRBJ1-1; D remains ambiguous. Germline CDR1 is LGHDT and CDR2 is YNNKEL (reference sequence). V gave up 6 bases and J gave up 3 bases, with 14 bases separating them. The CDR3 totals 14 residues.

The chain joins TRBV18 to TRBJ2-1; TRBD1 matches 9 bases. The V gene's germline CDR1 is KGHSH and CDR2 LQKENI. The CDR3 length is 18 residues. The V gene end was trimmed by 2 bases and the J gene end by 2 bases; junction bases not matched to a gene: 10. The CDR3 region is CASSPKSPGQGAYNEQFF. The CDR3 DNA follows: TGTGCCAGCTCACCAAAAAGTCCGGGACAGGGTGCCTACAATGAGCAGTTCTTC.

This chain joins TRBV5-1 and TRBJ1-4; D gene unclear. Looked up from germline, CDR1 is SGHRS and CDR2 is YFSETQ. V lost 2 bases to trimming and J lost 7 bases, with 9 bases between them. The CDR3 is made up of 13 amino acids. DNA for the CDR3: TGCGCCAGCAGCTTTGAACCGCCTGAAAAACTGTTTTTT. Its protein product is CASSFEPPEKLFF.

This sequence joins TRBV5-1 and TRBJ2-7; D remains unclear. Per the germline V gene, CDR1 is SGHRS and CDR2 is YFSETQ. V gave up 4 bases and J gave up 0 bases, with 11 bases separating them. CDR3 length equals 14 residues. CDR3 sequence (DNA): TGCGCCAGCAGCAGGCCGGAGAGCTCCTACGAGCAGTACTTC. This encodes CASSRPESSYEQYF.